This T cell receptor beta chain was captured by sequencing in a study of cytomegalovirus exposure and HLA in healthy donors (dated by TCRdb to about 2017). With respect to the entire study: According to an earlier analysis of 587 of the donors, some 170 million T cells yielded roughly 110 million unique TCR beta sequences and around 300 Gb of sequence data. About 5 DR-DQ haplotypes were handled as single units for association and clustering, since linkage in the cohort was strong. The number of typed donors differed by locus: roughly 629-640 for A, B, C, DRB1 and DQB1; 522 for DQA1; around 610 for DPA1; and about 450 for DPB1. Every discovery cohort repertoire had been produced on one sequencing platform. The genetic ancestry cluster associated with self-reported Caucasian donors included 81% of the approximately 410 genotyped donors. An earlier analysis of fewer than 700 of the donors applied high-throughput TCR beta sequencing to assess whether each TCR beta V gene segment acted as functional or pseudogenic. The T cell repertoires of around 670 subjects were profiled by immunosequencing and related to cytomegalovirus serostatus. In a later analysis, previously published TCR beta repertoires from fewer than 750 donors were re-analyzed and high-resolution HLA genotyping was added so that TCR occurrence patterns could be studied. The study aimed to test whether signatures of past pathogen exposure could be identified by cataloging public T cell receptors. Across 398 genotyped donors of the cohort, an average of approximately 200,000 unique TCR beta nucleotide sequences per donor were sequenced, and roughly 17% of those sequences were non-productive. The study combined high-throughput TCR immunosequencing, statistical association of individual TCRs with disease status, and machine learning to predict cytomegalovirus infection status. Rather than using new phenotypic data, the later analysis identified candidate immune exposures from TCR beta sequences and from how often those sequences occurred across donors. Both class I and class II loci were covered by HLA typing, at four-digit resolution. Approximately 300 gigabases of sequencing data and tens of millions of unique TCR sequences were included in an early release covering 500 to 750 HLA-typed donors. Donor age, sex, ethnicity and CMV serostatus were compiled alongside the repertoire data. Along with the approximately 650-subject first cohort, a separate validation cohort of over a hundred different subjects was used. Genome-wide SNP genotypes for about 60% of the 666 donors were used in a later genetic analysis, which treated that subset as a discovery cohort.

Overall study outcomes, separate from this receptor: The authors suggested that the approach could potentially be extended to other disease states and immunological phenotypes. According to a later genetic analysis, donors in an Asian-associated ancestry cluster had fewer N-insertions in productive TCRs than the roughly 660-donor mean. A group of highly shared sequence variants was considered likely to be a technical artifact of the sequencing pipeline. Because counts were too low, approximately 18 rarely observed V segments, including chromosome 9 orphons, were excluded from the earlier analysis of several hundred of the donors. Most TCR sequences were seen in very few donors, while some public TCRs were found in many individuals. According to a later analysis, TCR association rates differed among HLA loci, with DRB1 alleles showing the most associated TCRs and HLA-C alleles showing the fewest. Presence/absence analyses assumed roughly uniform sequencing depth across donors, an assumption that may not hold. Because the 87-base-pair reads could not distinguish some IMGT-functional V segments, including TRBV6-2 and TRBV6-3, those segments were excluded. Immune exposure information for the cohort was limited to CMV serostatus. A later analysis associated about 17,000 TCR beta sequences with specific HLA alleles at a false discovery rate of 0.05. The classifier was reported to diagnose cytomegalovirus status with high specificity and sensitivity in both the original cohort and the validation cohort. Assigning TCR associations to individual alleles was difficult when HLA alleles, especially DR and DQ, strongly co-occurred. In vitro tests confirmed that a few of the cytomegalovirus-associated TCR beta chains recognize cytomegalovirus antigens. Broadly in line with IMGT annotations, most TCR beta V segments showed up in productive rearrangements about 90% or about 30% of the time in an earlier analysis of several hundred of the donors. Only TCR beta chains were sequenced in this cohort, and the absence of alpha or paired-chain data limited detectable features. A total of 150 to 200 TCR beta chains were listed by the study as associated with cytomegalovirus. According to a later analysis, most CMV-associated TCR beta chains appeared to be HLA-restricted, and the HLA associations seemed to be driven largely by CMV exposure. A later genetic analysis associated a missense DCLRE1C variant with V-gene and J-gene trimming of TCR beta chains, and an independent cohort replicated the association. A later analysis reported that several top co-occurrence clusters appeared linked to parvovirus B19, influenza, CMV and Epstein-Barr virus. Because HLA typing was missing for some donors at each locus, association tests included only the typed subset. A further reported finding was that TCR beta sequences accurately predicted the HLA-A and HLA-B alleles for most subjects in the first cohort. A later analysis found that HLA-associated TCR beta chains were more clonally expanded and had lower generation probabilities than equally common non-associated chains. Linkage disequilibrium might explain the correlated functional status among segregating V segments, but an unknown experimental factor could not be excluded.

Libraries came from the immunoSEQ multiplex PCR assay. For the multiplex PCR, a mixture combining 60 forward primers for TCR Vbeta segments and 13 reverse primers for TCR Jbeta segments was used. The CDR3 region of rearranged TCR beta genes was amplified from genomic DNA with a multiplex PCR assay. The Illumina HiSeq System was used to sequence the amplified TCR beta libraries as 87-base-pair reads. Concerning the study's data processing: A later analysis counted 75 million to 100 million unique TCR beta chains across the 600 to 850 repertoires, and some 11 million of these chains were shared by at least two donors. To remove PCR and sequencing errors, raw reads were error-corrected and collapsed into unique sequences using a nearest-neighbor algorithm that merged closely related sequences. To assign V, D and J gene segments, CDR3 sequences were aligned to IMGT reference sequences. For a sequence to be retained, a match of at least six nucleotides was required to both a V gene segment and a J gene segment. A rearrangement was called productive if the CDR3 had no stop codons and remained in frame with V and J, and every other rearrangement was called non-productive. Following IMGT convention, CDR3 was defined as the stretch from the second conserved V-encoded cysteine up to the conserved J-encoded phenylalanine. Sequences without an unambiguous match to a single V gene segment were excluded from the earlier analysis of over 500 of the donors. An earlier analysis of 500 to 700 of the donors classified V segments as functional when productive rearrangements were above 56.7% and as segregating when the standard deviation between donors was above 5%. A statistical classification framework was built for diagnosing cytomegalovirus status from the catalog of TCR beta chain sequences. In a later analysis, V and J genes were assigned by comparing TCR nucleotide sequences against IMGT/GENE-DB human TR gene sequences. Using the TCRdist pipeline, a later analysis assigned CDR3 sequences along with most-parsimonious VDJ recombination scenarios. In a later analysis, each TCR beta chain was defined by its CDR3 amino acid sequence together with its V-gene family, and reads lacking a unique V-gene family were excluded. To address suspected cross-contamination and a sequencing artifact, a later analysis removed roughly 580 highly shared, low-generation-probability nucleotide sequences. In a later analysis, a clonal expansion index was calculated for each public chain from normalized within-repertoire ranks of inferred template counts. A later analysis computed generation probabilities with a VDJ recombination model fitted to out-of-frame rearrangements, and checked the results against IGoR. In a later analysis, TCR-TCR, TCR-HLA and TCR-CMV co-occurrence was scored with hypergeometric tests, and a repertoire-size bias correction was applied to TCR pairs. In a later analysis, false discovery rates were estimated by permuting HLA or CMV assignments 20 times. In a later analysis, co-occurring TCRs were grouped with DBSCAN, and TCRdist sequence similarity was added when clustering was performed within HLA-allele-positive subsets. Repertoires with fewer than 30,000 or more than 120,000 public chains, plus five repertoires with anomalous nucleotide sharing, were excluded from co-occurrence clustering. The immuneACCESS repertoire file appears here via TCRdb, limited to in-frame rearrangements. These files lack a portion of the clones; in checked studies, under half of the deficit traces to unresolved V genes, and the cause of the others is not known. V and J calls and clone size are given by that table; D and trimming were obtained from the DNA. Counted in this sample were about 150,000 clones; approximately 81% of them appeared once. About 2.1% of the sample lies in the top ten.

The germline V end is reduced by 6 bases and the J end by 9 bases; junction bases left unmatched: 13. As encoded in the germline V gene, CDR1 is SNHLY while CDR2 is FYNNEI. Inclusive of the bounding cysteine and phenylalanine, the CDR3 is 15 residues long. Only the CDR3 portion is preserved as DNA: 45 bases, with reading frame beginning at the first base. A word on this clone: Its antigen target is currently unknown. It has no much larger one-base neighbor in the sample; base qualities were not kept.

The cohort comprised 710 or so healthy bone marrow donors. Cohort members were all nominally healthy when sampled, although unrecorded immune exposures were likely present. The donor was CMV seronegative and belonged to the group of around 350 seronegative cohort members. Every donor gave a peripheral blood sample, and the peripheral blood mononuclear cells from that sample were used for TCR beta sequencing. The Qiagen DNeasy Blood Extraction Kit was used to extract genomic DNA from the blood cell samples. The source is a woman aged 18-30 years in good health and CMV-seronegative. The chain is made from TRBV2 and TRBJ2-1, with TRBD2 matching 8 junction bases. Specimen: PBMCs. The CDR3 here reads CASSNDSGTRGEQFF. The DNA is TGTGCCAGCAGCAACGACTCCGGGACTAGGGGTGAGCAGTTCTTC.